This T cell receptor beta chain was recovered during a study of beta chain features in type 1 diabetes. Study-wide results and limits: When Type 1 diabetes patients were examined, their TCRB CDR3s proved moderately but significantly shorter in all four CD4+ subsets.

This clone was seen more than once but under ten times. Its target is not known. One heparinised blood draw, averaging about 0.11 L, came from each donor. Central memory, naive, regulatory and stem cell-like memory CD4+ cells were sorted by CD45RO/CCR7/CD25/CD127/CD95/CD27. The investigators reverse transcribed all of the isolated RNA, so they sequenced expressed TCRB transcripts. TCRdb keeps only in-frame clones here, not all; method: immunoSEQ multiplex PCR. The table includes 240,000 or so clones, 20% detected once. Per the germline V gene, CDR1 is SEHNR and CDR2 is FQNEAQ (reference sequence). The CDR3 is 12 residues long. V dropped 4 bases and J dropped 6 bases, with 7 bases sitting between them.

Sequencing was carried out using naive CD4+ T cells from blood. The rearrangement links TRBV7-9 to TRBJ2-1; unclear D gene. The receptor was derived from a woman aged 40 to 50 with type 1 diabetes. The CDR3: CASSSPGNEQFF. CDR3 DNA: TGTGCCAGCAGCTCCCCGGGCAATGAGCAGTTCTTC. Based on the CDR3 plus reference TRBV7-9 and TRBJ2-1, the full variable domain is DTGVSQNPRHKITKRGQNVTFRCDPISEHNRLYWYRQTLGQGPEFLTYFQNEAQLEKSRLLSDRFSAERPKGSFSTLEIQRTEQGDSAMYLCASSSPGNEQFFGPGTRLTVL.